This entry concerns a single T cell receptor beta chain. The antigen is undetermined. It was with unique molecular identifiers that the TCRbeta library was prepared. TCRdb redid the calling of the PCR reads with MiXCR, one entry per CDR3 protein. The data show 500,000 or so distinct CDR3 sequences, with 11% seen just once and roughly 15% held by the top ten. The entry originates in a study of T-cell reconstitution after alpha-beta-depleted transplantation in children. Regarding the study as a whole: Alpha-beta T cells present about two months after transplant were reported to originate from several hundred expanded graft clones. Some patients' high day-60 TCRbeta diversity was attributed to recipient cells surviving conditioning. T-cell counts and diversity were attributed mostly to newly produced T cells one year after transplant.

From germline, CDR1 is MNHEY and CDR2 SVGAGI. The CDR3 is 15 residues long. V lost 4 bases and J lost 7; bases outside the gene matches: 9. The rearrangement links TRBV6-5 to TRBJ2-1; 8 bases are shared with TRBD2. The starting material was PBMCs, mostly from graft donor cells, obtained 180 days after TCRalphabeta/CD19-depleted stem cell transplant. This sequence was found in a female patient aged 2-10 years who had a stem cell transplant for aplastic anemia, so the T cells may come from the graft donor. The CDR3 nucleotides are TGTGCCAGCAGTTCCGGGACTAGTTCGGTGAATGAGCAGTTCTTC. Its translation: CASSSGTSSVNEQFF.